This T cell receptor (beta chain) was recorded in a study of blood T cell repertoires in COVID-19. Looking at the study overall: From the United States, Italy and Spain came samples of acute and convalescent COVID-19. Sources were T cells, B-cell-depleted T cells, or PBMCs; the material itself was cDNA or gDNA.

As handled by the study authors: Nucleated cell counts were estimated from reference gene primer amplification. This table comes from immunoSEQ multiplex PCR, and its TCRdb copy is limited to in-frame clones, with some not included. V and J calls plus clone size are reproduced from that table; the DNA served to infer D and trimming. The table shows tens of thousands of clones, with around 87% occurring only once. This clone was recorded only once. The junction had 11 bases not matched to a gene; V was cut back by 0 bases and J by 7 bases. CDR1 is KGHSY and CDR2 is FQNENV in the germline V gene. This CDR3 has 17 amino acids.

The sequence was collected from a human donor in a cohort sampled during active COVID-19. J is TRBJ1-2 and V is TRBV16; 10 bases fit TRBD1. Specimen: peripheral blood. CDR3 DNA: TGTGCCAGCAGCCAATCATCGTCCGGGACAGGGGCGGGTGGCTACACCTTC. Its translation is CASSQSSSGTGAGGYTF.